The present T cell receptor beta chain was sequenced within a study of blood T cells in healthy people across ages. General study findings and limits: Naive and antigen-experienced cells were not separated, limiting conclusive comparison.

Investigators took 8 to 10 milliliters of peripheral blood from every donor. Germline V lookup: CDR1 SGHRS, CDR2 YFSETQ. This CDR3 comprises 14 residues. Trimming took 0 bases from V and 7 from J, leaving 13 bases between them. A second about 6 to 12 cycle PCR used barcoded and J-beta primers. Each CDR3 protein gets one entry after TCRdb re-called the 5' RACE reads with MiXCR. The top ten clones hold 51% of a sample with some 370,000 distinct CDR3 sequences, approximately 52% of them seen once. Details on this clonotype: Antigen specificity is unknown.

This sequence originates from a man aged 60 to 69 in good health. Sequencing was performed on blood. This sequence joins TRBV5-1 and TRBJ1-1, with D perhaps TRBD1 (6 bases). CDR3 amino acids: CASSLASQGSEAFF. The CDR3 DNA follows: TGCGCCAGCAGCTTGGCCAGTCAGGGGAGTGAAGCTTTCTTT.